A single sample is the source of the 5 T cell receptor beta chains below, sequenced in a study of T cells in Graves' hyperthyroidism and ophthalmopathy. Amplification yielded TCR beta CDR3 regions, with RNA transcripts as the source. Carried out on the TCR CDR3, a first-round RT-PCR used the HTBI primer set. TCRdb passed the multiplex PCR reads through MiXCR, listing each CDR3 protein once. The data show around 450,000 distinct CDR3 sequences, less than 20% seen once. Input material: blood. The receptor set was obtained from a woman in her late teens or twenties with Graves' hyperthyroidism.

In its sample, this clonotype was seen a few times. The J gene is TRBJ2-1, the V gene TRBV6-4; 12 bases are a match to TRBD2. Germline V lookup: CDR1 MRHNA, CDR2 SNTAGT. J lost 5 bases, V lost 6 bases, and 5 bases had no gene match. This CDR3 is 15 amino acids long. The CDR3 sequence: CASSPLAGGNNEQFF. The CDR3 region has the DNA TGTGCCAGCAGCCCACTAGCGGGGGGAAACAATGAGCAGTTCTTC.

The chain combines TRBV25-1 with TRBJ2-5; D is possibly TRBD1 (5 bases). Germline lookup yields CDR1 MGHDK and CDR2 SYGVNS. The V end lost 10 bases, the J end lost 7 bases, and 19 bases lay between the germline ends. This CDR3 contains 13 residues. In DNA form, the CDR3 reads TGTGCCACCCAAATTACAGGTGTAGGGACCCAGTACTTC. It yields the protein CATQITGVGTQYF.

This clonotype occurred many times. The chain is built from TRBV11-2 and TRBJ2-7; D possibly uses TRBD1 or TRBD2 (5 bases each). V was pared by 2 bases and J by 0 bases, with 14 bases between. Germline-derived CDR1 and CDR2 are SGHAT and FQNNGV. The CDR3 extends over 16 amino acids. The CDR3 is CASSLNQGPISYEQYF. DNA of the CDR3: TGTGCCAGCAGCTTAAATCAGGGACCGATCTCCTACGAGCAGTACTTC. Combining the CDR3 with reference TRBV11-2 and TRBJ2-7 gives the whole variable domain EAGVAQSPRYKIIEKRQSVAFWCNPISGHATLYWYQQILGQGPKLLIQFQNNGVVDDSQLPKDRFSAERLKGVDSTLKIQPAKLEDSAVYLCASSLNQGPISYEQYFGPGTRLTVT.

This clonotype was seen repeatedly, ten times or more. The rearrangement links TRBV7-8 to TRBJ1-1; tentatively, D is TRBD1 (6 bases). V shed 3 bases and J shed 0 bases, with 14 bases lying between them. Per germline, CDR1 SGHVS and CDR2 FQNEAQ. CDR3 length equals 16 residues. CDR3 DNA sequence: TGTGCCAGCAGCTTCCGGACAGCCTCTATGAACACTGAAGCTTTCTTT. It codes for CASSFRTASMNTEAFF.

The sample holds a few counts of this clonotype. The rearrangement links TRBV4-1 to TRBJ2-1; D is unresolved. From germline, CDR1 is MGHRA and CDR2 YSYEKL. The ends were cut back, 1 base at V and 2 bases at J, with 9 bases in the middle. The CDR3 consists of 15 residues. CDR3 residues: CASSQGEFAYNEQFF. In DNA form, the CDR3 reads TGCGCCAGCAGCCAAGGGGAATTTGCCTACAATGAGCAGTTCTTC.